Reported below is one TCR beta chain. Assay: immunoSEQ multiplex PCR; the TCRdb copy retains only in-frame clones and omits some. The sample includes 30,000 to 45,000 clones, 91% seen only once; the top ten take around 0.5%. The data belong to a study of T cell changes during pregnancy in multiple sclerosis. Germline values: CDR1 LNHDA, CDR2 SQIVND (reference sequence). J gave up 1 base and V 5 bases, and 3 bases lay outside the gene matches. CDR3 length: 14 residues. The material was CD4+ T cells from peripheral blood mononuclear cells, obtained in the second trimester of pregnancy. The genes are TRBV19 and TRBJ2-3, with 7 bases that match TRBD1. The source is a female donor in good health, enrolled as a control in a pregnancy study. The CDR3 sequence is CASSFDRGTDTQYF. CDR3 nucleotide sequence: TGTGCCAGTAGTTTCGACAGGGGCACAGATACGCAGTATTTT.